This TCR beta chain was obtained from a study of T cell clones after liver transplantation. Looking at the study overall: TCRbeta sequencing after a pre-transplant mixed lymphocyte reaction identified graft-donor-reactive clones, later tracked in post-transplant blood. Samples came pre-transplant, pre-randomization before withdrawal, and post-randomization after withdrawal ended. General study findings and limits: Graft donor-reactive T cells possibly entered the graft instead of undergoing deletion.

This table comes from immunoSEQ multiplex PCR, and its TCRdb copy is limited to in-frame clones, with some not included. Of tens of thousands of clones in the sample, about two thirds were seen once. This clone was recorded a few times. As yet, its antigen is unknown. The TCR sequence derives from a human donor who received a liver transplant. Sequenced here: CD4+ T cells from blood, sampled before liver transplant.

The CDR3 here is CASSYMGELFF. The CDR3 DNA reads as TGTGCCAGCAGTTACATGGGGGAGCTGTTTTTT. This chain uses TRBV7-9 with TRBJ2-2; D unclear. The CDR3 has 11 residues. V dropped 6 bases and J dropped 8 bases, with 7 bases sitting between them. CDR1 SEHNR and CDR2 FQNEAQ come from the germline V gene (reference sequence).